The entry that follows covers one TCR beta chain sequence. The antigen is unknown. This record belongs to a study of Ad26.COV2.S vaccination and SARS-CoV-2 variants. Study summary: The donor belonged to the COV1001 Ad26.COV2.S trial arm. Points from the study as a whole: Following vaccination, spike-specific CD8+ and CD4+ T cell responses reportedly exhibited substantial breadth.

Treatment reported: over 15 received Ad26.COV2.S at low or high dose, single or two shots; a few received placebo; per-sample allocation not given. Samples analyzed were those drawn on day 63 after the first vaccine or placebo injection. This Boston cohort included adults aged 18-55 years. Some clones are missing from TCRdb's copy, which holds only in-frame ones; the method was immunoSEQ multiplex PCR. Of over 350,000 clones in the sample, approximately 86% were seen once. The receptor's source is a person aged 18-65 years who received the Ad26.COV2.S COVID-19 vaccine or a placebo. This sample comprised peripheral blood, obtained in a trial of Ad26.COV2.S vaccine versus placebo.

CDR3 in DNA: TGTGCCAGCAGCCAGTTGAGGGAGACTGAAGCTTTCTTT. Its translation is CASSQLRETEAFF. The chain combines TRBV3-1 (or the pseudogene TRBV3-2) with TRBJ1-1, with no clear D. V dropped 3 bases and J dropped 5 bases, with 10 bases sitting between them. Germline assignment: CDR1 LGHDT and CDR2 YNNKEL (reference sequence). The CDR3 consists of 13 residues.